The clone carrying this T cell receptor (beta chain) was found once. Its antigen is as yet unknown. This CDR3 has 16 residues. J was trimmed by 7 bases and V by 6 bases; bases with no gene match: 9. The germline gives CDR1 LNHDA, CDR2 SQIVND (reference sequence). Primers for the PCR totalled 60 Vbeta and 13 Jbeta. Assay: immunoSEQ multiplex PCR; the TCRdb copy retains only in-frame clones and omits some. The sample carries about 200,000 clones, 75% to 80% recorded once. This record comes from a study of cytomegalovirus exposure and HLA in healthy donors. Study-level points and caveats: Some segments of the V type, notably TRBV6-2 and TRBV6-3, were excluded as indistinguishable.

The clonotype originates from a male donor in good health and CMV-seronegative. The chain couples TRBV19 to TRBJ2-2, with 12 bases identical to TRBD2. Sequencing used PBMCs. DNA of the CDR3: TGTGCCAGTAGCCCTAGCGGGAGGGCCTTTATCGGGGAGCTGTTTTTT. The encoded protein is CASSPSGRAFIGELFF.